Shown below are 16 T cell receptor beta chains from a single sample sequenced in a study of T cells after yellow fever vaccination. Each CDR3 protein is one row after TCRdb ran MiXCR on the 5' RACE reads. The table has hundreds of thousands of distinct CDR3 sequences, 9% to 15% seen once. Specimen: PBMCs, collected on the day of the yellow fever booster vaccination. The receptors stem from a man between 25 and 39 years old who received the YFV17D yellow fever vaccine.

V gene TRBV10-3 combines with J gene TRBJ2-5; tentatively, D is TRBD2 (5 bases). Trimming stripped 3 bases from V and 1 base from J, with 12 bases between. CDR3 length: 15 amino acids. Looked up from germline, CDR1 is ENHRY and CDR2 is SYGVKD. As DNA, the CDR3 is TGTGCCATCAGTGAAGGGTCTCGGGGCCAAGAGACCCAGTACTTC. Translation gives CAISEGSRGQETQYF.

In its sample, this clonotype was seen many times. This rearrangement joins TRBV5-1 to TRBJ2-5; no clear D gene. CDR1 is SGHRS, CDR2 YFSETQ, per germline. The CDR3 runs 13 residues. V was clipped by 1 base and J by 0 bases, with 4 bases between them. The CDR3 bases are TGCGCCAGCAGCTTGTCCAACCAAGAGACCCAGTACTTC. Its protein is CASSLSNQETQYF. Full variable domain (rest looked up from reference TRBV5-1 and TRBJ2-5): KAGVTQTPRYLIKTRGQQVTLSCSPISGHRSVSWYQQTPGQGLQFLFEYFSETQRNKGNFPGRFSGRQFSNSRSEMNVSTLELGDSALYLCASSLSNQETQYFGPGTRLLVL.

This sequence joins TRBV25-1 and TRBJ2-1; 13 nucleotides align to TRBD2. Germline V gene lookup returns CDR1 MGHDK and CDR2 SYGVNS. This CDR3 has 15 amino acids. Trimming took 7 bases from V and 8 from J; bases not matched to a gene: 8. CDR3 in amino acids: CASTRTSGSFDEQFF. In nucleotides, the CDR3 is TGTGCCAGCACCCGGACTAGCGGGAGTTTCGATGAGCAGTTCTTC.

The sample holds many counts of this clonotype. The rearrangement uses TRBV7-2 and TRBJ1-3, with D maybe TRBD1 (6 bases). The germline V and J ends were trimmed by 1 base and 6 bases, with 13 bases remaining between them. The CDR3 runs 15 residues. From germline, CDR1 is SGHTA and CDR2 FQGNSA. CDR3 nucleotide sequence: TGTGCCAGCAGCTTAGAAGTGGCGGGGGCAAACACCATATATTTT. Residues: CASSLEVAGANTIYF. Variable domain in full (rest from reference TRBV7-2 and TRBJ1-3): GAGVSQSPSNKVTEKGKDVELRCDPISGHTALYWYRQSLGQGLEFLIYFQGNSAPDKSGLPSDRFSAERTGGSVSTLTIQRTQQEDSAVYLCASSLEVAGANTIYFGEGSWLTVV.

This CDR3 reads CSVEVSGWGNNEQFF. As DNA, the CDR3 is TGCAGCGTTGAAGTCAGCGGTTGGGGGAACAATGAGCAGTTCTTC. V and J are TRBV29-1 and TRBJ2-1; D tentatively fits TRBD1 or TRBD2 (5 bases each). The germline gives CDR1 SQVTM, CDR2 ANQGSEA. The CDR3 runs to 15 residues. Trimming took off 1 base at V and 5 bases at J, with 15 bases between the two ends.

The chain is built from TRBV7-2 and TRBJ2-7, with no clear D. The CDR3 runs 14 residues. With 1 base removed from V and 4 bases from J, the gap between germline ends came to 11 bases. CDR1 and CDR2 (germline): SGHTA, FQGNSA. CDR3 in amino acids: CASSLDRNRYEQYF. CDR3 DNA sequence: TGTGCCAGCAGCTTAGACCGGAACCGGTACGAGCAGTACTTC.

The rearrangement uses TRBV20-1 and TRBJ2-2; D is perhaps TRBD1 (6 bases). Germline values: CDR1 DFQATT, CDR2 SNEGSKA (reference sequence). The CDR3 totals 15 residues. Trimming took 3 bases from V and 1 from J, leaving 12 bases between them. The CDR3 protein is CSASRPQGNTGELFF. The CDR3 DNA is TGCAGTGCTAGTCGGCCACAGGGGAACACCGGGGAGCTGTTTTTT.

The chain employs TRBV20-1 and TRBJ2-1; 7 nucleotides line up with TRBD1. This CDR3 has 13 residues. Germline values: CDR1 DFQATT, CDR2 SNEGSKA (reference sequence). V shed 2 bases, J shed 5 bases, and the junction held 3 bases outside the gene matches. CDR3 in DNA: TGCAGTGCTAGACTAGGACAGGACAATGAGCAGTTCTTC. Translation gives CSARLGQDNEQFF.

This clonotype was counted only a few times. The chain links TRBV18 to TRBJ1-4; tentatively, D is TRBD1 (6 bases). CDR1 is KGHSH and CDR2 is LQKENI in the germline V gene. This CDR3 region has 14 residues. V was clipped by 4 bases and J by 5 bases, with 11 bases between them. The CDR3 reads CASSRQGQNEKLFF. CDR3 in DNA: TGTGCCAGCTCACGGCAGGGGCAAAATGAAAAACTGTTTTTT.

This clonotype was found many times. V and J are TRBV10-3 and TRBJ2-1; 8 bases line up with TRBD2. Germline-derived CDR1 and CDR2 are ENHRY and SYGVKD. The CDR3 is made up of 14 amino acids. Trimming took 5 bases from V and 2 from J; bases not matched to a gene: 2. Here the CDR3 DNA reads TGTGCCATCAGTCGTAGCGGGACCTACAATGAGCAGTTCTTC. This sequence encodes CAISRSGTYNEQFF.

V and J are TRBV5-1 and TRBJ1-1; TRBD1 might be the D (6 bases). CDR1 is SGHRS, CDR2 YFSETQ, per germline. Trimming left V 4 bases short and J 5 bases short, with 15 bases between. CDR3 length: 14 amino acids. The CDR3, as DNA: TGCGCCAGCAGCGGGGGGCGGGGTGGGACTGAAGCTTTCTTT. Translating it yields CASSGGRGGTEAFF.

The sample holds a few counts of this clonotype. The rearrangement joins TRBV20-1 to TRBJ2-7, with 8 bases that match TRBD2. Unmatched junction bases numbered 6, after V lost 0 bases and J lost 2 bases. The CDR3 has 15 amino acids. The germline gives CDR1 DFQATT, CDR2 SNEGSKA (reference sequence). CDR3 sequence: CSAREVERGTYEQYF. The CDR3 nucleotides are TGCAGTGCTAGAGAGGTTGAGCGGGGGACCTACGAGCAGTACTTC.

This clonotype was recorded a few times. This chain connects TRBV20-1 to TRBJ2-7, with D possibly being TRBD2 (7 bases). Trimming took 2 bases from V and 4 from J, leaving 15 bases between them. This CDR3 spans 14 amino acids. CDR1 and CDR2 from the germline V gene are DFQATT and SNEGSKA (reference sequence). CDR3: CSARSRGGGYEQYF. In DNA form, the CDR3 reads TGCAGTGCTAGATCCCGCGGGGGCGGGTACGAGCAGTACTTC.

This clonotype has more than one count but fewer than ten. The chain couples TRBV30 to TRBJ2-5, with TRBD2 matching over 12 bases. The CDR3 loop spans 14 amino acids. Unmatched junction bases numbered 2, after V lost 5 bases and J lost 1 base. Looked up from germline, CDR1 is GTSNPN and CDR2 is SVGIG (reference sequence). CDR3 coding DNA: TGTGCCTGGGGACTAGCGGGACCCCAAGAGACCCAGTACTTC. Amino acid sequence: CAWGLAGPQETQYF.

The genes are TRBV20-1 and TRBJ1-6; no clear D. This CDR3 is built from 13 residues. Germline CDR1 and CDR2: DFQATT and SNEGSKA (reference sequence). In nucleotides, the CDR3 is TGCAGCGCCTTGCGGACGGCTAATTCACCCCTCCACTTT. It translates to CSALRTANSPLHF.

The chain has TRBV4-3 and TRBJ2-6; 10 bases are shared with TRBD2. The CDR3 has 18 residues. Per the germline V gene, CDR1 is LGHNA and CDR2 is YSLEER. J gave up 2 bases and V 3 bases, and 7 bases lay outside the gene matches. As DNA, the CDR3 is TGCGCCAGCAGCCACGCTAGCGGGAGTAGAGCTGGGGCCAACGTCCTGACTTTC. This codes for CASSHASGSRAGANVLTF.